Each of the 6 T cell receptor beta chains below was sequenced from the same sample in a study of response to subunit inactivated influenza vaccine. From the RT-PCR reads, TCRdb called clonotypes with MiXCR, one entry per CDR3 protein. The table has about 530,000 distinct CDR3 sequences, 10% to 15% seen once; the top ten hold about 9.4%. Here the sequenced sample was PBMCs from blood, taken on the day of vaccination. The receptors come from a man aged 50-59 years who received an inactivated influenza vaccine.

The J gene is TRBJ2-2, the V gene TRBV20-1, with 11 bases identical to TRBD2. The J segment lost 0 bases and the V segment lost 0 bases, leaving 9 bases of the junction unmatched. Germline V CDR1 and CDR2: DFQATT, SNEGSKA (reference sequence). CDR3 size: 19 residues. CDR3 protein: CSARDRGLAGGPNTGELFF. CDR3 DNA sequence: TGCAGTGCTAGAGATCGCGGGCTAGCGGGAGGACCGAACACCGGGGAGCTGTTTTTT.

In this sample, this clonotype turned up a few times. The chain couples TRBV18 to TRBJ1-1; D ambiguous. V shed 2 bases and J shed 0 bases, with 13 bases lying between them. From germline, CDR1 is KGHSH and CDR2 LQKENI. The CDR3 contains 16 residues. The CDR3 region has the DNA TGTGCCAGCTCACCATATTCGGCGGCGATGAACACTGAAGCTTTCTTT. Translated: CASSPYSAAMNTEAFF.

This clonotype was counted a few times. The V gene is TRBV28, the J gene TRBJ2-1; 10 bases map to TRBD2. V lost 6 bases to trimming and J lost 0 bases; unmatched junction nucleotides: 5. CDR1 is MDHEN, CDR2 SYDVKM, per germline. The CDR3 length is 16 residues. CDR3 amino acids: CASSSSSGSSYNEQFF. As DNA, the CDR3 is TGTGCCAGCAGCTCCTCTAGCGGGAGCTCCTACAATGAGCAGTTCTTC.

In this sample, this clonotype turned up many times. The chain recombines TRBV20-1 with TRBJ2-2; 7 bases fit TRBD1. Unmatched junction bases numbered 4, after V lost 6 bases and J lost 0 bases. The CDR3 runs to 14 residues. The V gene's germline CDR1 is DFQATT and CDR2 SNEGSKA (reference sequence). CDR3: CSARQGPNTGELFF. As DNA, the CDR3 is TGCAGTGCGAGACAGGGACCGAACACCGGGGAGCTGTTTTTT.

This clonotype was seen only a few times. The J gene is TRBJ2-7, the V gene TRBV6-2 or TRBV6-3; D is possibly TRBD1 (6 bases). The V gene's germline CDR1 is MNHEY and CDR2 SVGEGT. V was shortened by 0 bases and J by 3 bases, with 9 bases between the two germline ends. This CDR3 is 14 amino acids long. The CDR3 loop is CASSYSGRGYEQYF. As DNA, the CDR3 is TGTGCCAGCAGTTACTCGGGCAGGGGCTACGAGCAGTACTTC.

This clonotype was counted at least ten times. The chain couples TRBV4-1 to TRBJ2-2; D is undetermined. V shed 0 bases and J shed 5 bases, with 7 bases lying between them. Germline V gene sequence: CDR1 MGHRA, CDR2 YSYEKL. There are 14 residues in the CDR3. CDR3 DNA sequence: TGCGCCAGCAGCCAAGAGGGAAAGACCGGGGAGCTGTTTTTT. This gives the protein CASSQEGKTGELFF.